This T cell receptor (beta chain) was profiled in a study of blood T cell repertoires in COVID-19. The V gene lost 5 bases and the J gene lost 1 base, with 11 bases spanning the gap. This CDR3 region has 15 residues. Germline CDR1 reads SGHTA; CDR2 reads FQGNSA. Profiling relied on immunoSEQ multiplex PCR, and the TCRdb table lists in-frame clones only, not all of them. The sample includes about 370,000 clones, over 75% of them seen just once. The clonotype comes from a man between 18 and 29 years old who had recovered from COVID-19. Sequences were obtained from PBMCs or T cells enriched from blood (not recorded which). The chain uses TRBV7-2 and TRBJ2-2; tentative D call: TRBD2 (5 bases). CDR3 sequence (DNA): TGTGCCAGCAGCGCAGCGAGCGGGAACACCGGGGAGCTGTTTTTT. It is translated as CASSAASGNTGELFF.